The sequence of this T cell receptor (beta chain) was determined in a study of radiotherapy plus CTLA-4 blockade in lung cancer. Points from the study as a whole: Reports identified early blood T cell clone dynamics, with interferon-beta, as the best response predictor. An expansion of tumor-derived TCR clones occurred in blood after radiotherapy plus ipilimumab.

Assay used: immunoSEQ multiplex PCR; TCRdb lists only in-frame clones, some missing. The table includes some 80,000 clones, under 85% detected once. Remarks on this clone: The antigen is undetermined.

Deletions cut 6 bases from V and 8 bases from J, with 6 bases between. This CDR3 has 10 amino acids. The germline V gene has CDR1 MDHEN and CDR2 SYDVKM. Alongside CTLA-4 blockade with ipilimumab, patients with chemo-refractory metastatic non-small-cell lung cancer received focal radiation. Sample: peripheral blood, taken from a patient treated with radiotherapy plus ipilimumab. The clonotype originates from a human donor with non-small cell lung cancer who had stable disease on radiotherapy plus ipilimumab. The gene calls are TRBV28 and TRBJ2-3; D is unresolved. CDR3 amino acids: CASRGLTQYF. CDR3 coding DNA: TGTGCCAGCAGAGGGCTTACGCAGTATTTT.